These T cell receptor beta chains were read from a single sample in a study of blood T cell repertoires in COVID-19. Measured with immunoSEQ multiplex PCR; TCRdb has only the in-frame clones, and not every one. The sample records about 170,000 clones, 70% to 85% being singletons. Sequences were obtained from peripheral blood. The receptor source for this set is an elderly woman with acute or convalescent COVID-19. The CDR3 runs from the conserved cysteine through the conserved F or W. A D gene is named only where the DNA matches it firmly. Size is stated for part of the rows, as once, few or many counts, or as a class when the clone is expanded.

clone size: NA
CDR3 length: 15
J gene: TRBJ2-1
V gene: TRBV5-8
D gene: TRBD2
CDR3 DNA: TGTGCCAGCAGCTTGCATTTGACTAGCGACAATGAGCAGTTCTTC
CDR3 protein: CASSLHLTSDNEQFF

clone size: NA
CDR3 length: 16
J gene: TRBJ1-1
V gene: TRBV21-1
D gene: NA
CDR3 DNA: TGTGCCAGCAGCAAAAAGGAGCCCGCCATGAACACTGAAGCTTTCTTT
CDR3 protein: CASSKKEPAMNTEAFF

clone size: NA
CDR3 length: 13
J gene: TRBJ1-1
V gene: TRBV5-6
D gene: NA
CDR3 DNA: TGTGCCAGCAGTTCGGGACAGAACACTGAAGCTTTCTTT
CDR3 protein: CASSSGQNTEAFF

clone size: NA
CDR3 length: 15
J gene: TRBJ1-1
V gene: TRBV29-1
D gene: TRBD1
CDR3 DNA: TGCAGCGTTTCCGGGACAGGGGGCGCACGGACTGAAGCTTTCTTT
CDR3 protein: CSVSGTGGARTEAFF

clone size: NA
CDR3 length: 12
J gene: TRBJ1-2
V gene: TRBV5-1
D gene: NA
CDR3 DNA: TGCGCCAGCAGCTTGGACGCGGATGGCTACACCTTC
CDR3 protein: CASSLDADGYTF

clone size: NA
CDR3 length: 12
J gene: TRBJ1-2
V gene: TRBV7-9
D gene: NA
CDR3 DNA: TGTGCCAGCAGCCCGGGACTATATGGCTACACCTTC
CDR3 protein: CASSPGLYGYTF

clone size: NA
CDR3 length: 15
J gene: TRBJ2-3
V gene: TRBV6-5
D gene: TRBD1
CDR3 DNA: TGTGCCAGCACCCTGGGGGACAGGGGGACAGATACGCAGTATTTT
CDR3 protein: CASTLGDRGTDTQYF

clone size: NA
CDR3 length: 14
J gene: TRBJ1-4
V gene: TRBV5-6
D gene: NA
CDR3 DNA: TGTGCCAGCAGCTTAACAGCAACTAATGAAAAACTGTTTTTT
CDR3 protein: CASSLTATNEKLFF

clone size: NA
CDR3 length: 17
J gene: TRBJ1-4
V gene: TRBV7-8
D gene: TRBD1
CDR3 DNA: TGTGCCAGCAGCTTGAGGGACAGGACTACAACTAATGAAAAACTGTTTTTT
CDR3 protein: CASSLRDRTTTNEKLFF

clone size: few
CDR3 length: 14
J gene: TRBJ2-5
V gene: TRBV5-6
D gene: NA
CDR3 DNA: TGTGCCAGCAGCTCTCGGGACACCCAAGAGACCCAGTACTTC
CDR3 protein: CASSSRDTQETQYF

clone size: NA
CDR3 length: 19
J gene: TRBJ1-4
V gene: TRBV4-2
D gene: TRBD1
CDR3 DNA: TGTGCCAGCAGCCAAGACCCAACAGGGGGCGGCCCAACTAATGAAAAACTGTTTTTT
CDR3 protein: CASSQDPTGGGPTNEKLFF

clone size: once
CDR3 length: 13
J gene: TRBJ1-1
V gene: TRBV7-9
D gene: TRBD1
CDR3 DNA: TGTGCCAGCATCGGGACAGCTAACACTGAAGCTTTCTTT
CDR3 protein: CASIGTANTEAFF

clone size: NA
CDR3 length: 15
J gene: TRBJ1-4
V gene: TRBV6-5
D gene: NA
CDR3 DNA: TGTGCCAGCAGTCAGGACAGCCTCTTGGGGGAAAAACTGTTTTTT
CDR3 protein: CASSQDSLLGEKLFF

clone size: NA
CDR3 length: 15
J gene: TRBJ2-1
V gene: TRBV6-6
D gene: NA
CDR3 DNA: TGTGCCAGCAGCCAAGGGGGGGTTGGGGACAATGAGCAGTTCTTC
CDR3 protein: CASSQGGVGDNEQFF

clone size: NA
CDR3 length: 15
J gene: TRBJ2-1
V gene: TRBV7-2
D gene: TRBD2
CDR3 DNA: TGTGCCAGCAGCTTTAGCGGGAGCTCCTACAATGAGCAGTTCTTC
CDR3 protein: CASSFSGSSYNEQFF

clone size: NA
CDR3 length: 13
J gene: TRBJ2-7
V gene: TRBV6-5
D gene: NA
CDR3 DNA: TGTGCCAGCAGGCCCCCAGGGTACGACGAGCAGTACTTC
CDR3 protein: CASRPPGYDEQYF

clone size: NA
CDR3 length: 13
J gene: TRBJ2-3
V gene: TRBV29-1
D gene: NA
CDR3 DNA: TGCAGCGTTGGGTTCATACACACAGATACGCAGTATTTT
CDR3 protein: CSVGFIHTDTQYF

clone size: NA
CDR3 length: 15
J gene: TRBJ1-3
V gene: TRBV25-1
D gene: NA
CDR3 DNA: TGTGCCAGCGCTCCACTAGGAACCTCTGGAAACACCATATATTTT
CDR3 protein: CASAPLGTSGNTIYF

clone size: NA
CDR3 length: 16
J gene: TRBJ2-3
V gene: TRBV4-1
D gene: TRBD2
CDR3 DNA: TGCGCCAGCAGCCAGATCGGACTAGCGGGAACAGATACGCAGTATTTT
CDR3 protein: CASSQIGLAGTDTQYF

clone size: NA
CDR3 length: 16
J gene: TRBJ1-1
V gene: TRBV6-5
D gene: NA
CDR3 DNA: TGTGCCAGCAGTTACTATCCGGAGGGGTGGAACACTGAAGCTTTCTTT
CDR3 protein: CASSYYPEGWNTEAFF

clone size: NA
CDR3 length: 14
J gene: TRBJ2-1
V gene: TRBV29-1
D gene: NA
CDR3 DNA: TGCAGCGTTGATGCGAGAAGCTCCTACAATGAGCAGTTCTTC
CDR3 protein: CSVDARSSYNEQFF

clone size: NA
CDR3 length: 13
J gene: TRBJ2-6
V gene: TRBV5-6
D gene: NA
CDR3 DNA: TGTGCCAGCAGCTTGAGCGGGGCCAACGTCCTGACTTTC
CDR3 protein: CASSLSGANVLTF

clone size: NA
CDR3 length: 13
J gene: TRBJ2-7
V gene: TRBV7-2
D gene: TRBD1
CDR3 DNA: TGTGCCTCTAAAGGACAGGGTGGCTACGAGCAGTACTTC
CDR3 protein: CASKGQGGYEQYF

clone size: NA
CDR3 length: 14
J gene: TRBJ1-1
V gene: TRBV5-4
D gene: TRBD1
CDR3 DNA: TGTGCCAGCACCCCGACAGGGGAGCACACTGAAGCTTTCTTT
CDR3 protein: CASTPTGEHTEAFF

clone size: NA
CDR3 length: 15
J gene: TRBJ1-3
V gene: TRBV7-9
D gene: NA
CDR3 DNA: TGTGCCAGCAGCTTAAAAGGGGTAGGAGGAAACACCATATATTTT
CDR3 protein: CASSLKGVGGNTIYF

clone size: NA
CDR3 length: 13
J gene: TRBJ1-5
V gene: TRBV19
D gene: NA
CDR3 DNA: TGTGCCAGTACCCACAGGGTCGGGCAGCCCCAGCATTTT
CDR3 protein: CASTHRVGQPQHF

clone size: NA
CDR3 length: 16
J gene: TRBJ1-5
V gene: TRBV10-2
D gene: TRBD1
CDR3 DNA: TGCGCCAGCAGACCCGTTGACAGGGGAAGCAATCAGCCCCAGCATTTT
CDR3 protein: CASRPVDRGSNQPQHF

clone size: NA
CDR3 length: 15
J gene: TRBJ1-1
V gene: TRBV18
D gene: NA
CDR3 DNA: TGTGCCAGCTCACCCCGGGGGGCAACGTACACTGAAGCTTTCTTT
CDR3 protein: CASSPRGATYTEAFF

clone size: NA
CDR3 length: 14
J gene: TRBJ1-1
V gene: TRBV10-2
D gene: TRBD1
CDR3 DNA: TGCGCCAGCAGTACTCAGGGGGTTGACACTGAAGCTTTCTTT
CDR3 protein: CASSTQGVDTEAFF

clone size: NA
CDR3 length: 13
J gene: TRBJ1-1
V gene: TRBV5-1
D gene: NA
CDR3 DNA: TGCGCCAGCAGCCCTACAGGGAACACTGAAGCTTTCTTT
CDR3 protein: CASSPTGNTEAFF

clone size: NA
CDR3 length: 13
J gene: TRBJ1-2
V gene: TRBV3-1/TRBV3-2
D gene: NA
CDR3 DNA: TGTGCCAGCAGCCTAAAACCCACTGGTGGCTACACCTTC
CDR3 protein: CASSLKPTGGYTF

clone size: few
CDR3 length: 19
J gene: TRBJ2-6
V gene: TRBV5-4
D gene: TRBD1
CDR3 DNA: TGTGCCAGCAGCTTGGCGGCAGGGGGCGCACTGAGGGGGGCCAACGTCCTGACTTTC
CDR3 protein: CASSLAAGGALRGANVLTF

clone size: NA
CDR3 length: 14
J gene: TRBJ2-4
V gene: TRBV9
D gene: TRBD1
CDR3 DNA: TGTGCCAGCAGCGTAGCCACAGGGGGGAACATTCAGTACTTC
CDR3 protein: CASSVATGGNIQYF

clone size: NA
CDR3 length: 15
J gene: TRBJ1-2
V gene: TRBV21-1
D gene: NA
CDR3 DNA: TGTGCCAGCAGCAAAAAAGGGGGTGGGGCCTATGGCTACACCTTC
CDR3 protein: CASSKKGGGAYGYTF

clone size: NA
CDR3 length: 14
J gene: TRBJ1-1
V gene: TRBV5-5
D gene: NA
CDR3 DNA: TGTGCCAGCAGCTTGTGGGGCTGGAGCACTGAAGCTTTCTTT
CDR3 protein: CASSLWGWSTEAFF

clone size: NA
CDR3 length: 16
J gene: TRBJ1-3
V gene: TRBV4-1
D gene: TRBD1
CDR3 DNA: TGCGCCAGCAGCCAATTCCAGGGGGCTGCGAGAAACACCATATATTTT
CDR3 protein: CASSQFQGAARNTIYF

clone size: NA
CDR3 length: 13
J gene: TRBJ2-3
V gene: TRBV12-3/TRBV12-4
D gene: TRBD2
CDR3 DNA: TGTGCCAGCAGTGGGACTAGTCGGGATACGCAGTATTTT
CDR3 protein: CASSGTSRDTQYF

clone size: NA
CDR3 length: 14
J gene: TRBJ2-7
V gene: TRBV4-3
D gene: NA
CDR3 DNA: TGCGCCAGCAGCCAAGCAGGACAGAACTACGAGCAGTACTTC
CDR3 protein: CASSQAGQNYEQYF

clone size: NA
CDR3 length: 15
J gene: TRBJ1-4
V gene: TRBV3-1/TRBV3-2
D gene: TRBD1
CDR3 DNA: TGTGCCAGCAGCCGGGACAGGGGGCGCGACGAAAAACTGTTTTTT
CDR3 protein: CASSRDRGRDEKLFF

clone size: NA
CDR3 length: 16
J gene: TRBJ2-2
V gene: TRBV6-1
D gene: NA
CDR3 DNA: TGTGCCAGCAGTGAAATGGCAGGGACTTTCACCGGGGAGCTGTTTTTT
CDR3 protein: CASSEMAGTFTGELFF

clone size: NA
CDR3 length: 15
J gene: TRBJ1-5
V gene: TRBV6-2/TRBV6-3
D gene: TRBD1
CDR3 DNA: TGTGCCAGCAGTCTTGAGGGGGCAGGGCGTCAGCCCCAGCATTTT
CDR3 protein: CASSLEGAGRQPQHF

clone size: once
CDR3 length: 16
J gene: TRBJ2-2
V gene: TRBV18
D gene: NA
CDR3 DNA: TGTGCCAGCTCACCACCTGGTAGCGGTCGCGCCGGGGAGCTGTTTTTT
CDR3 protein: CASSPPGSGRAGELFF

clone size: once
CDR3 length: 15
J gene: TRBJ2-1
V gene: TRBV15
D gene: TRBD2
CDR3 DNA: TGTGCCACCAGCAGGGATCCGGGACTAGCTAATGAGCAGTTCTTC
CDR3 protein: CATSRDPGLANEQFF

clone size: NA
CDR3 length: 17
J gene: TRBJ2-3
V gene: TRBV11-2
D gene: TRBD2
CDR3 DNA: TGTGCCAGCAGCTTTAGGCGGGGGGGGCAGAGCACAGATACGCAGTATTTT
CDR3 protein: CASSFRRGGQSTDTQYF

clone size: NA
CDR3 length: 13
J gene: TRBJ1-5
V gene: TRBV12-5
D gene: NA
CDR3 DNA: TGTGCTAGTGGTCGAGGCGGGGAACAGCCCCAGCATTTT
CDR3 protein: CASGRGGEQPQHF

clone size: NA
CDR3 length: 13
J gene: TRBJ2-2
V gene: TRBV6-6
D gene: NA
CDR3 DNA: TGTGCCAGCAGTAGCTCAAACACCGGGGAGCTGTTTTTT
CDR3 protein: CASSSSNTGELFF

clone size: once
CDR3 length: 14
J gene: TRBJ1-6
V gene: TRBV7-9
D gene: TRBD1
CDR3 DNA: TGTGCCAGCAGCTTGGGACAGCCGAATTCACCCCTCCACTTT
CDR3 protein: CASSLGQPNSPLHF

clone size: NA
CDR3 length: 15
J gene: TRBJ2-7
V gene: TRBV4-2
D gene: NA
CDR3 DNA: TGTGCCAGCAGCCAAGATGGCGGCAGTCCCTACGAGCAGTACTTC
CDR3 protein: CASSQDGGSPYEQYF

clone size: large
CDR3 length: 13
J gene: TRBJ2-7
V gene: TRBV30
D gene: NA
CDR3 DNA: TGTGCCTGGACCCTTCAGGATAGCTACGAGCAGTACTTC
CDR3 protein: CAWTLQDSYEQYF

clone size: NA
CDR3 length: 16
J gene: TRBJ2-1
V gene: TRBV9
D gene: TRBD2
CDR3 DNA: TGTGCCAGCAGCCCTAGAGGGACTAGCGGCTTCAATGAGCAGTTCTTC
CDR3 protein: CASSPRGTSGFNEQFF

clone size: once
CDR3 length: 14
J gene: TRBJ1-1
V gene: TRBV19
D gene: TRBD1
CDR3 DNA: TGTGCCAGTAGGGCAGGGGGGTCGAACACTGAAGCTTTCTTT
CDR3 protein: CASRAGGSNTEAFF

clone size: NA
CDR3 length: 14
J gene: TRBJ2-3
V gene: TRBV18
D gene: NA
CDR3 DNA: TGTGCCAGCTCACCACAGGCCTACAGAGATACGCAGTATTTT
CDR3 protein: CASSPQAYRDTQYF

clone size: NA
CDR3 length: 14
J gene: TRBJ2-1
V gene: TRBV18
D gene: NA
CDR3 DNA: TGTGCCAGCTCACCCCTTCTGAGCTACAATGAGCAGTTCTTC
CDR3 protein: CASSPLLSYNEQFF

clone size: NA
CDR3 length: 15
J gene: TRBJ2-7
V gene: TRBV7-2
D gene: NA
CDR3 DNA: TGTGCCAGCAGCCCCGGGGGGCTAACAGCCCACGAGCAGTACTTC
CDR3 protein: CASSPGGLTAHEQYF

clone size: NA
CDR3 length: 15
J gene: TRBJ2-1
V gene: TRBV7-8
D gene: NA
CDR3 DNA: TGTGCCAGCACCTCCCCTGGGGACCCGGGGGATGAGCAGTTCTTC
CDR3 protein: CASTSPGDPGDEQFF

clone size: NA
CDR3 length: 14
J gene: TRBJ1-2
V gene: TRBV10-3
D gene: NA
CDR3 DNA: TGTGCCATCAGTGAGTCGCCAGGGCTGGGTGGCTACACCTTC
CDR3 protein: CAISESPGLGGYTF

clone size: NA
CDR3 length: 14
J gene: TRBJ1-1
V gene: TRBV19
D gene: NA
CDR3 DNA: TGTGCCAGTAGTACTCAGGGGCCCTACACTGAAGCTTTCTTT
CDR3 protein: CASSTQGPYTEAFF

clone size: NA
CDR3 length: 15
J gene: TRBJ1-1
V gene: TRBV5-6
D gene: TRBD1
CDR3 DNA: TGTGCCAGCAGCTCGATAGACAGGGAAAACCCTGAAGCTTTCTTT
CDR3 protein: CASSSIDRENPEAFF

clone size: NA
CDR3 length: 14
J gene: TRBJ1-6
V gene: TRBV9
D gene: NA
CDR3 DNA: TGTGCCAGCAGCCGGGACACTCATAATTCACCCCTCCACTTT
CDR3 protein: CASSRDTHNSPLHF